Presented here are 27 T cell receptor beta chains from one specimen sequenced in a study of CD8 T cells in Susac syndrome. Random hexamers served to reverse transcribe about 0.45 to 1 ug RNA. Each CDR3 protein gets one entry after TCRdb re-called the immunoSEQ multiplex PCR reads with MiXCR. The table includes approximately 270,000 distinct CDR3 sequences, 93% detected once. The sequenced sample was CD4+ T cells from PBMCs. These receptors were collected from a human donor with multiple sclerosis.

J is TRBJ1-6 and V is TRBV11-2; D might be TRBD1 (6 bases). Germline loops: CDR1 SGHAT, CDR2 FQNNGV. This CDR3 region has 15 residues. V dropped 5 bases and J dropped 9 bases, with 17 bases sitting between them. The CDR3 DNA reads TGTGCCAGCAGCCTTCCCAGGGGAGATAGTTCACCCCTCCACTTT. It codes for CASSLPRGDSSPLHF. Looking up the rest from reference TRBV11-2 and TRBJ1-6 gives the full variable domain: EAGVAQSPRYKIIEKRQSVAFWCNPISGHATLYWYQQILGQGPKLLIQFQNNGVVDDSQLPKDRFSAERLKGVDSTLKIQPAKLEDSAVYLCASSLPRGDSSPLHFGNGTRLTVT.

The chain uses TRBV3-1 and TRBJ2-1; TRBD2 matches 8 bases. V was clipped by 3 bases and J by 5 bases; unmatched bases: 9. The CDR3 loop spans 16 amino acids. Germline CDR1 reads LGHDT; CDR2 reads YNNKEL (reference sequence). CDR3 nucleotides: TGTGCCAGCAGCCAGGTAGCGGGGACCCTACACAATGAGCAGTTCTTC. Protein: CASSQVAGTLHNEQFF.

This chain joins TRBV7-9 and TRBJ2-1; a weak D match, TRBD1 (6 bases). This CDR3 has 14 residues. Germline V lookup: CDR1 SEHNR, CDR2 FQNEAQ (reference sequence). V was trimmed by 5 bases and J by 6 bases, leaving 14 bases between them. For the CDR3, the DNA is TGTGCCAGCAGCCTTGGACAGTACGGCAATGAGCAGTTCTTC. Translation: CASSLGQYGNEQFF.

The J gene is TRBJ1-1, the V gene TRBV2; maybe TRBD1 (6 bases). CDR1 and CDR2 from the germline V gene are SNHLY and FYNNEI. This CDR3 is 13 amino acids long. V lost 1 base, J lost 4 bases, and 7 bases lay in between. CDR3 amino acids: CASSEEGGTEAFF. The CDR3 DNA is TGTGCCAGCAGTGAAGAGGGGGGCACTGAAGCTTTCTTT.

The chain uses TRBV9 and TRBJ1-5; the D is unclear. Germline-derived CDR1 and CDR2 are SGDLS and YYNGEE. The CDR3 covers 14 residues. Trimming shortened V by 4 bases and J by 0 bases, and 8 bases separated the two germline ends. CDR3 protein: CASSYRDSNQPQHF. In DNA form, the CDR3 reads TGTGCCAGCAGCTACAGAGATAGCAATCAGCCCCAGCATTTT. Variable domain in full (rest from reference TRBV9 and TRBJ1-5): DSGVTQTPKHLITATGQRVTLRCSPRSGDLSVYWYQQSLDQGLQFLIQYYNGEERAKGNILERFSAQQFPDLHSELNLSSLELGDSALYFCASSYRDSNQPQHFGDGTRLSIL.

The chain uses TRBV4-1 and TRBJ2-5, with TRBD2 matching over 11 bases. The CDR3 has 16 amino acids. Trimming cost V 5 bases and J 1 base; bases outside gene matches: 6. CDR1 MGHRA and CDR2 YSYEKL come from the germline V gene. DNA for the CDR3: TGCGCCAGCAGCGTTATAGGGACTAGCGGCCAAGAGACCCAGTACTTC. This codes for CASSVIGTSGQETQYF.

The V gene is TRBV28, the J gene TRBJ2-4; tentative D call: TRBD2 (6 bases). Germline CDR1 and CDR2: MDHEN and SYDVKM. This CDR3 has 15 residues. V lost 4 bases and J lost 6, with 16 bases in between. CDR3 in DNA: TGTGCCAGCAGTTCCCCTTGGGGGGACCCAAACATTCAGTACTTC. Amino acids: CASSSPWGDPNIQYF.

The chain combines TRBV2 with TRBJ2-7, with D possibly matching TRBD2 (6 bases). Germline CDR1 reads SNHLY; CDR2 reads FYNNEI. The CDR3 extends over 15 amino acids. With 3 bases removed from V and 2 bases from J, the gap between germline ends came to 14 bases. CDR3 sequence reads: CASSDQRLVAYEQYV. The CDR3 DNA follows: TGTGCCAGCAGTGACCAAAGACTAGTAGCCTACGAGCAGTACGTC.

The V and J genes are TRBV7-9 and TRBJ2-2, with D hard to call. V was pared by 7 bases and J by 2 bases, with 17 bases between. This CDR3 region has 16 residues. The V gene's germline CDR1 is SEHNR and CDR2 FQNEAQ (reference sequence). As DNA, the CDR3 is TGTGCCAGCACCCAAACCCTGGGTATCAACACCGGGGAGCTGTTTTTT. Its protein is CASTQTLGINTGELFF.

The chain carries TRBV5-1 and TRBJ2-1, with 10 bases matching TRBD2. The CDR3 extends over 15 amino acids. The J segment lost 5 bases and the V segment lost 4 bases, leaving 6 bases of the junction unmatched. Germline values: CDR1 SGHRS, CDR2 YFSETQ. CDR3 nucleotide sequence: TGCGCCAGCAGCCGGGGACTAGCGCAAAACAATGAGCAGTTCTTC. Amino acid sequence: CASSRGLAQNNEQFF.

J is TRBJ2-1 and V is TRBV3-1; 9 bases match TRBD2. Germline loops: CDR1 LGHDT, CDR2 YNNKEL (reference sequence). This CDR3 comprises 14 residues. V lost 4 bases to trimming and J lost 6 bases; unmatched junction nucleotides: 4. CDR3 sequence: CASSPPGLANEQFF. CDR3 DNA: TGTGCCAGCAGCCCCCCGGGACTAGCCAATGAGCAGTTCTTC.

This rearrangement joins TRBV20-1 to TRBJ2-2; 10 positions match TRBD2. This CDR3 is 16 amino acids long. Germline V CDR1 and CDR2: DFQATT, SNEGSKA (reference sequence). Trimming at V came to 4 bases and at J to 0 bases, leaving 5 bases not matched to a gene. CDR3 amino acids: CSAIPLAGANTGELFF. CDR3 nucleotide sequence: TGCAGTGCTATCCCTCTAGCGGGGGCGAACACCGGGGAGCTGTTTTTT.

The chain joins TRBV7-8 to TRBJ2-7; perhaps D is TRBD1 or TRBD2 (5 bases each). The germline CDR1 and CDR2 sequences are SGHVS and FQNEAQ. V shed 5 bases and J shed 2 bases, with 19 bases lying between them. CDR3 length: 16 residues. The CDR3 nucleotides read TGTGCCAGCAGCCAAACCCGGGCAGGGACCCCCTACGAGCAGTACTTC. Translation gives CASSQTRAGTPYEQYF.

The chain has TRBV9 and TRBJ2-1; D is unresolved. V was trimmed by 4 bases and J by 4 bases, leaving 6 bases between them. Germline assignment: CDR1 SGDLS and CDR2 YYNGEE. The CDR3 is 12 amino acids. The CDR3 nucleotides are TGTGCCAGCAGCAATAGGTACAATGAGCAGTTCTTC. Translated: CASSNRYNEQFF. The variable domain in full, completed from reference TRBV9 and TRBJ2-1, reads DSGVTQTPKHLITATGQRVTLRCSPRSGDLSVYWYQQSLDQGLQFLIQYYNGEERAKGNILERFSAQQFPDLHSELNLSSLELGDSALYFCASSNRYNEQFFGPGTRLTVL.

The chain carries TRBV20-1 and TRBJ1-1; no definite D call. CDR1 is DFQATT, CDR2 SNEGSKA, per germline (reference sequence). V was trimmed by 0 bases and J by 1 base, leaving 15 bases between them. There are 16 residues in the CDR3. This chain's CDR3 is CSARDLSPTTNTEAFF. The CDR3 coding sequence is TGCAGTGCTAGAGATCTGAGCCCCACGACGAACACTGAAGCTTTCTTT.

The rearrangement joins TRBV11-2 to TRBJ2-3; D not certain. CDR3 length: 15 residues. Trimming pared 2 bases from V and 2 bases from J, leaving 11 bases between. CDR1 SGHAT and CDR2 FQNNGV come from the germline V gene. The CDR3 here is CASSLRRQDTDTQYF. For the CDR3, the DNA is TGTGCCAGCAGCTTACGTCGGCAGGACACAGATACGCAGTATTTT.

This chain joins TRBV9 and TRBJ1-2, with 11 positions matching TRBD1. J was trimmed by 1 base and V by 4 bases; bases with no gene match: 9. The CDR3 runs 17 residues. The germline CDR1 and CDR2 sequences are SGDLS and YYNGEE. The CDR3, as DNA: TGTGCCAGCAGCCCTCGGACAGGGGGCCTCAATAACTATGGCTACACCTTC. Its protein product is CASSPRTGGLNNYGYTF.

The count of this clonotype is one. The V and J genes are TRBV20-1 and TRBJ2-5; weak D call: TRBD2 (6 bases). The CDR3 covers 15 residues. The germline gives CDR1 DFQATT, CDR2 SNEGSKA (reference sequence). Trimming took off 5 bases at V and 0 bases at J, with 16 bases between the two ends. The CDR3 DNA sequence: TGCAGTGCTCCCCCCCCGCGGGGCCACCAAGAGACCCAGTACTTC. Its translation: CSAPPPRGHQETQYF.

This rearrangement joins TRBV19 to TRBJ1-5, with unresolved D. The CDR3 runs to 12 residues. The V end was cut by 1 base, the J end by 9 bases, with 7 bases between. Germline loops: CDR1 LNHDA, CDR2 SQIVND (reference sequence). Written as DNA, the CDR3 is TGTGCCAGTAGTATAGTTGGTGGGCCCCAGCATTTT. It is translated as CASSIVGGPQHF.

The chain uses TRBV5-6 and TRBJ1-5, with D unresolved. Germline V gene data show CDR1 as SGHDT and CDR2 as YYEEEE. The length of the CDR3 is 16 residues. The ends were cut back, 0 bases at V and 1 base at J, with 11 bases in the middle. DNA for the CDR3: TGTGCCAGCAGCTTGGATGGAGGGTCAAGCAATCAGCCCCAGCATTTT. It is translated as CASSLDGGSSNQPQHF.

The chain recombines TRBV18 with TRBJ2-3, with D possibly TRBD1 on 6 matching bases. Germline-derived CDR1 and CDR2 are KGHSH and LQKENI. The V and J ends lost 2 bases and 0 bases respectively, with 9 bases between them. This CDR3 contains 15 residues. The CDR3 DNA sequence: TGTGCCAGCTCACCAGGTCAGGGGAGCACAGATACGCAGTATTTT. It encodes CASSPGQGSTDTQYF.

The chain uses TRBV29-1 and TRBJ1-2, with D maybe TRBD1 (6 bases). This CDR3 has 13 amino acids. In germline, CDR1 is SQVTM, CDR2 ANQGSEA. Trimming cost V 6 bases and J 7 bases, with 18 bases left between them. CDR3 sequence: CSVRPGAGGGYTF. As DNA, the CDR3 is TGCAGCGTCCGCCCGGGGGCGGGAGGTGGCTACACCTTC.

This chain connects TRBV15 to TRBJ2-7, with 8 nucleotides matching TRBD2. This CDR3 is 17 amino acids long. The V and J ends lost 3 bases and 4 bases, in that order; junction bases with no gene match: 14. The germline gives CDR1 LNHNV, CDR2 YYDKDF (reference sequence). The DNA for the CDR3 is TGTGCCACCAGCAGGGCCAGGAGGGCGGGGGGTAGATACGAGCAGTACTTC. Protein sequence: CATSRARRAGGRYEQYF.

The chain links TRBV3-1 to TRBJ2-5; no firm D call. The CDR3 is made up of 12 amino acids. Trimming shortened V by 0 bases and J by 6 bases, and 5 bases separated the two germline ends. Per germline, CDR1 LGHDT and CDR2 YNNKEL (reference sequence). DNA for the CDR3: TGTGCCAGCAGCCAAGACCCCCAGACCCAGTACTTC. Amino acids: CASSQDPQTQYF.

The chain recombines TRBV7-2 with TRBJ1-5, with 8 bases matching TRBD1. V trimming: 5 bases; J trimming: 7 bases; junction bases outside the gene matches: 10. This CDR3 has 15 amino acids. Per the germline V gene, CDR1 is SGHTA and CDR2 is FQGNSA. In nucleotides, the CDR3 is TGTGCCAGCAGCGCCCAGACAGGGGTTCGCCAGCCCCAGCATTTT. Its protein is CASSAQTGVRQPQHF.

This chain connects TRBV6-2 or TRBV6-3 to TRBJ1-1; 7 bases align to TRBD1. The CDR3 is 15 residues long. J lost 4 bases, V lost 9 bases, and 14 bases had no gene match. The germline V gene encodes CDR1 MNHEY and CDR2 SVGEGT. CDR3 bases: TGTGCCAGTAAAAAGGAGACAGGGTGGGGCACTGAAGCTTTCTTT. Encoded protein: CASKKETGWGTEAFF.

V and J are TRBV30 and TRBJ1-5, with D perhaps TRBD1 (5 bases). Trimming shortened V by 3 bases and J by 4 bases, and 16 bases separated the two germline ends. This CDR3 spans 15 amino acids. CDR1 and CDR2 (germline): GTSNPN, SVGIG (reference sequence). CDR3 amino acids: CAWSAGTLRNQPQHF. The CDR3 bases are TGTGCCTGGAGCGCTGGGACTCTCCGGAATCAGCCCCAGCATTTT. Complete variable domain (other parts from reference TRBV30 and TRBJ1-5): SQTIHQWPATLVQPVGSPLSLECTVEGTSNPNLYWYRQAAGRGLQLLFYSVGIGQISSEVPQNLSASRPQDRQFILSSKKLLLSDSGFYLCAWSAGTLRNQPQHFGDGTRLSIL.